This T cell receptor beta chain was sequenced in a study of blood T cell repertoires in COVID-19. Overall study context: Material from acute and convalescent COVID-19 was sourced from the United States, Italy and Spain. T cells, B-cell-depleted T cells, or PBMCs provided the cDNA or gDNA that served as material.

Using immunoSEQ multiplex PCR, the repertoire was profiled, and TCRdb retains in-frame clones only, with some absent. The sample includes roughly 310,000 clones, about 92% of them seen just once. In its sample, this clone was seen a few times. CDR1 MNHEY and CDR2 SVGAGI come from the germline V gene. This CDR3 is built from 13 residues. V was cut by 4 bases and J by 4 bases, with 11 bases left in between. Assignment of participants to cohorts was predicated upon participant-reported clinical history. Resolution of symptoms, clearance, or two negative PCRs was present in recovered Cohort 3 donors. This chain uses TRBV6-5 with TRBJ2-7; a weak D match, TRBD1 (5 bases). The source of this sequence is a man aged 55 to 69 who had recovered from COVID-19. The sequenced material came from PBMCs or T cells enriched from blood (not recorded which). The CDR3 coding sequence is TGTGCCAGCAGTTTAACGAAGGGGTACGAGCAGTACTTC. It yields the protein CASSLTKGYEQYF.